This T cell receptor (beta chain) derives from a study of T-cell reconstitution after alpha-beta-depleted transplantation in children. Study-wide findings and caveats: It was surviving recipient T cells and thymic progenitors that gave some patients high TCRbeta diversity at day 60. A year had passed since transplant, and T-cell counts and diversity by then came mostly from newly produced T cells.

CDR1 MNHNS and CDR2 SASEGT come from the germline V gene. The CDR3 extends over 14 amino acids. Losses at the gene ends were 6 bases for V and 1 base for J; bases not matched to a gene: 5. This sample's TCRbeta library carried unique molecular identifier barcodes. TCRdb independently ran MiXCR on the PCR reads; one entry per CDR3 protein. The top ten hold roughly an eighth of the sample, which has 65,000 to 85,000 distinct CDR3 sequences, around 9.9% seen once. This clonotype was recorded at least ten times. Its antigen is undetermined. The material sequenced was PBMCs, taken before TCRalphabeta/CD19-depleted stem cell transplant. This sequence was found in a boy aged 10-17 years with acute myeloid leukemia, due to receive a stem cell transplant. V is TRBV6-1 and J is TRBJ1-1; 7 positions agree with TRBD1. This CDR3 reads CASRRQGWNTEAFF. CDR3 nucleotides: TGTGCCAGCAGGCGACAGGGTTGGAACACTGAAGCTTTCTTT.